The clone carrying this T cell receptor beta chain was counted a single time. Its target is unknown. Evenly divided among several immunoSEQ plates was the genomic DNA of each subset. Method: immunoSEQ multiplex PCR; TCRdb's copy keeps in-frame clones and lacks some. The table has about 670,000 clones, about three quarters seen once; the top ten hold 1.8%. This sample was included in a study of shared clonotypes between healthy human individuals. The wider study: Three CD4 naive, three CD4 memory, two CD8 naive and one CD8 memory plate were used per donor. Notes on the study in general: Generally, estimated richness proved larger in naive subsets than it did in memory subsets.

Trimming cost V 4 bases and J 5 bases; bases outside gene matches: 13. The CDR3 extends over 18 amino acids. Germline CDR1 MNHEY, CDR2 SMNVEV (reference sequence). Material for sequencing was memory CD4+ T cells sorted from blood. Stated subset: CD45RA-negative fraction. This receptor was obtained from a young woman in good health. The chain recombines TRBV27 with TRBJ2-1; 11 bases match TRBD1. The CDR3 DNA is TGTGCCAGCAGTTCTTGGACAGGGGGCGCGTTTTGGAACAATGAGCAGTTCTTC. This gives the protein CASSSWTGGAFWNNEQFF.